Included here is one T cell receptor beta chain sequence, with context. What it binds is unknown. These data originate in a study of shared clonotypes between healthy human individuals. Study observations and caveats: Expectations were that clonotype sharing among donors would be affected by sequencing depth.

Germline lookup yields CDR1 PRHDT and CDR2 FYEKMQ (reference sequence). The CDR3 runs 15 residues. Generated by immunoSEQ multiplex PCR, the TCRdb table keeps only in-frame clones and is missing some. The table shows some 630,000 clones, with 72% occurring only once. V and J are TRBV13 and TRBJ2-5; D call uncertain. The end of the DNA aligns better with TRBJ2-7, so the J call may be wrong. This receptor was obtained from a woman in her twenties or thirties in good health. What was sequenced was memory CD4+ T cells sorted from blood. The subset was: CD45RA-negative fraction. In nucleotides, the CDR3 is TGTGCCAGCAGCTTATCTGGCGAGTCCTCCTACGAGCAGTACTTC. The encoded protein is CASSLSGESSYEQYF.